The 20 T cell receptor beta chains below were found in one sample sequenced in a study of tumor-infiltrating lymphocytes in oesophageal squamous cell carcinoma. TCRdb passed the PCR reads through MiXCR, listing each CDR3 protein once. The profile covers 20,000 to 30,000 distinct CDR3 sequences, with 35% to 45% appearing a single time and about 25% taken by the ten largest. What was sequenced was esophageal tumor tissue. The receptors were sampled from a male donor with esophageal squamous cell carcinoma.

There are many counts of this clonotype. V is TRBV5-6 and J is TRBJ2-1, with D maybe TRBD1 (5 bases). Germline V gene lookup returns CDR1 SGHDT and CDR2 YYEEEE. V was cut by 4 bases and J by 5 bases, with 16 bases left in between. This CDR3 region has 15 residues. CDR3 protein: CASSPLAGWDNEQFF. CDR3 sequence (DNA): TGTGCCAGCAGCCCCTTGGCAGGGTGGGACAATGAGCAGTTCTTC.

As to this clonotype: The germline gene is not matched at one end of the junction; a read error may be the cause. The chain employs TRBV5-3 and TRBJ2-5; TRBD2 agrees at 12 bases. TRBJ2-1 matches the DNA end more closely, so the J call is doubtful. TRBV5-3 is placed among ORFs of uncertain function. CDR3 length equals 16 residues. The DNA of the CDR3 is TGTGCCAGCAGCTTCCTACTAGCGGGAGGTAGGGGTGAGCAGTTCTTC. Translated, it gives CASSFLLAGGRGEQFF.

This clonotype was detected ten times or more. The rearrangement joins TRBV5-4 to TRBJ2-7; tentatively, D is TRBD2 (6 bases). The CDR3 is made up of 15 amino acids. Per the germline V gene, CDR1 is SGHNT and CDR2 is YYREEE (reference sequence). V lost 4 bases, J lost 3 bases, and 17 bases lay in between. As DNA, the CDR3 is TGTGCCAGCAGCCCCAAGGACGGGAGTATCTACGAGCAGTACTTC. It yields the protein CASSPKDGSIYEQYF. Variable domain in full (rest from reference TRBV5-4 and TRBJ2-7): ETGVTQSPTHLIKTRGQQVTLRCSSQSGHNTVSWYQQALGQGPQFIFQYYREEENGRGNFPPRFSGLQFPNYSSELNVNALELDDSALYLCASSPKDGSIYEQYFGPGTRLTVT.

The genes are TRBV6-6 and TRBJ2-7; no definite D call. V was trimmed by 0 bases and J by 0 bases, leaving 3 bases between them. Germline V lookup: CDR1 MNHNY, CDR2 SVGAGI (reference sequence). There are 13 residues in the CDR3. The CDR3 spells CASSYSSSYEQYF. Written as DNA, the CDR3 is TGTGCCAGCAGTTACTCGTCCTCCTACGAGCAGTACTTC.

This clonotype was picked up many times. The chain couples TRBV12-3 or TRBV12-4 to TRBJ2-7; a weak D match, TRBD1 (5 bases). The CDR3 has 14 residues. Trimming took 3 bases from V and 0 from J, leaving 9 bases between them. The CDR3 loop reads CASSLNTGSYEQYF. In DNA form, the CDR3 reads TGTGCCAGCAGTTTGAACACAGGCTCCTACGAGCAGTACTTC.

This clonotype was seen a few times. The V gene is TRBV6-1, the J gene TRBJ2-5; D tentatively fits TRBD1 or TRBD2 (5 bases each). The better agreement between TRBJ2-1 and the DNA end casts doubt on the J call. CDR1 and CDR2 from the germline V gene are MNHNS and SASEGT. CDR3 length: 15 residues. Here the CDR3 DNA reads TGTGCCAGCAGTGAAGCAGGGACGGATTACAATGAGCAGTTCTTC. Translated, it gives CASSEAGTDYNEQFF.

This clonotype was recorded only once. The conserved final phenylalanine or tryptophan is absent from the CDR3, which likely points to a read error. The DNA is omitted, as the CDR3 cannot be located on it reliably, and the CDR3 follows TCRdb's listing. The genes are TRBV7-2 and TRBJ2-5; the DNA was not compared with TRBD1, the D call given in the table. Termini included, the CDR3 measures 15 amino acids. Germline V gene lookup returns CDR1 SGHTA and CDR2 FQGNSA. Here the CDR3 reads CASSLAGVPEQFFGA.

This clonotype was recorded many times. The chain recombines TRBV7-9 with TRBJ2-1; TRBD2 might be the D (6 bases). Near its end, the DNA agrees better with TRBJ2-7, so the J call may be wrong. Germline CDR1 is SEHNR and CDR2 is FQNEAQ (reference sequence). The CDR3 loop spans 14 amino acids. The CDR3 DNA follows: TGTGCCAGCAGCTCCCGGGAGCGCTCCTACGAGCAGTACTTC. Amino acid sequence: CASSSRERSYEQYF.

The chain links TRBV7-2 to TRBJ1-5, with D perhaps TRBD1 (5 bases). The CDR3 has 16 residues. Trimming removed 2 bases at V and 1 base at J, with 12 bases between. In germline, CDR1 is SGHTA, CDR2 FQGNSA. CDR3 DNA sequence: TGTGCCAGCAGCTTATCAAGGACACAAAGCAATCAGCCCCAGCATTTT. Amino acids: CASSLSRTQSNQPQHF.

DNA of the CDR3: TGTGCCAGCAGCCTACGGAAAGATACGCAGTATTTT. Translation: CASSLRKDTQYF. The rearrangement uses TRBV7-9 and TRBJ2-3; D remains unclear. The CDR3 runs 12 residues. The V gene lost 5 bases and the J gene lost 5 bases, with 8 bases spanning the gap. Per the germline V gene, CDR1 is SEHNR and CDR2 is FQNEAQ (reference sequence). Filled out from reference TRBV7-9 and TRBJ2-3, the complete variable domain reads DTGVSQNPRHKITKRGQNVTFRCDPISEHNRLYWYRQTLGQGPEFLTYFQNEAQLEKSRLLSDRFSAERPKGSFSTLEIQRTEQGDSAMYLCASSLRKDTQYFGPGTRLTVL.

The chain has TRBV6-6 and TRBJ2-4, with D possibly TRBD1 on 6 matching bases. The end of the DNA is better explained by TRBJ2-5, so the J call may be wrong. Germline CDR1 is MNHNY and CDR2 is SVGAGI (reference sequence). The CDR3 totals 14 residues. The CDR3 here is CASSLSGVGETQYF. CDR3 DNA: TGTGCCAGCAGTTTATCAGGGGTGGGAGAGACCCAGTACTTC.

J is TRBJ2-5 and V is TRBV7-3; TRBD1 matches at 10 bases. CDR3 size: 15 residues. V lost 2 bases to trimming and J lost 4 bases; unmatched junction nucleotides: 4. CDR1 is SGHTA and CDR2 is FQGTGA in the germline V gene. CDR3 in amino acids: CASSLGDRGRETQYF. Written as DNA, the CDR3 is TGTGCCAGCAGCTTAGGCGACAGGGGGCGAGAGACCCAGTACTTC.

The chain recombines TRBV7-1 with TRBJ2-3, with 9 bases matching TRBD2. TRBV7-1 is sorted into the ORF group, with uncertain function. J was trimmed by 0 bases and V by 5 bases; bases with no gene match: 3. CDR3 length: 15 residues. In DNA, the CDR3 is TGTGCCAGCAGCGAGACTAGCGGTAGCACAGATACGCAGTATTTT. Its protein is CASSETSGSTDTQYF.

V is TRBV10-3 and J is TRBJ2-1; 11 bases are a match to TRBD2. From germline, CDR1 is ENHRY and CDR2 SYGVKD. This CDR3 is 17 amino acids long. Unmatched junction bases numbered 8, after V lost 4 bases and J lost 3 bases. The CDR3 sequence is CAISVGMTSGVYNEQFF. The CDR3 coding sequence is TGTGCCATCAGTGTCGGTATGACTAGCGGGGTCTACAATGAGCAGTTCTTC.

This clonotype was counted many times. The CDR3 region is CASSLSGFSSNTGELFF. The CDR3 DNA reads TGTGCCAGCAGCTTATCGGGGTTTAGCTCGAACACCGGGGAGCTGTTTTTT. The chain uses TRBV7-3 and TRBJ2-2, with D possibly being TRBD2 (5 bases). Germline assignment: CDR1 SGHTA and CDR2 FQGTGA. The V end was cut by 2 bases, the J end by 0 bases, with 13 bases between. The CDR3 consists of 17 residues.

In this sample, this clonotype turned up many times. This may stem from a read error, because a much larger clone lies one nucleotide away. This chain joins TRBV7-6 and TRBJ2-5; 7 bases align to TRBD1. The CDR3 is made up of 14 amino acids. Germline V gene sequence: CDR1 SGHVS, CDR2 FNYEAQ. J gave up 11 bases and V 1 base, and 10 bases lay outside the gene matches. The CDR3 DNA is TGTGCCAGCAGCTTAGGACAGGGTGGGGGTGAGCAGTACTTC. Translating gives CASSLGQGGGEQYF.

There are a few counts of this clonotype. V and J are TRBV7-6 and TRBJ1-1; tentatively, D is TRBD1 (6 bases). The V and J ends lost 5 bases and 4 bases respectively, with 20 bases between them. This CDR3 spans 16 amino acids. The germline CDR1 and CDR2 sequences are SGHVS and FNYEAQ. The CDR3 spells CASSRSQGAGATEAFF. The CDR3, as DNA: TGTGCCAGCAGCCGGTCTCAAGGGGCAGGGGCCACTGAAGCTTTCTTT.

There are many counts of this clonotype. At one of its ends the junction is not consistent with the germline gene, which may arise from a read error. The V and J genes are TRBV7-7 and TRBJ2-5; D possibly matches TRBD1 or TRBD2 (6 bases each). The V gene's germline CDR1 is SSHAT and CDR2 FNYEAQ (reference sequence). The CDR3 is 15 residues long. CDR3 residues: CASSLSGGTQETQYF. The CDR3, as DNA: TGTGCTAGCAGCTTAAGTGGGGGGACACAAGAGACCCAGTACTTC.

This clonotype was counted ten times or more. The chain employs TRBV7-9 and TRBJ2-3; possibly TRBD1 or TRBD2 for D (5 bases each). In germline, CDR1 is SEHNR, CDR2 FQNEAQ (reference sequence). Deletions cut 4 bases from V and 6 bases from J, with 29 bases between. The CDR3 contains 19 residues. The DNA of the CDR3 is TGTGCCAGCAGCTGGACCCCCCTCAGGGTGGGAGTAAGATCGGATACGCAGTATTTT. As protein: CASSWTPLRVGVRSDTQYF.

A word on this clonotype: A read error is likely, as this CDR3 ends without the conserved phenylalanine or tryptophan. The DNA is omitted, as the CDR3 cannot be located on it reliably, and the CDR3 follows TCRdb's listing. V is TRBV7-9 and J is TRBJ2-1; the D call TRBD2 from the table was never checked on the DNA. The CDR3 comprises 18 residues, both ends counted. The germline CDR1 and CDR2 sequences are SEHNR and FQNEAQ (reference sequence). This chain's CDR3 is CASRGSLLGTNYGYTFGS.